The entry below describes one T cell receptor beta chain. The data belong to a study of blood T cell repertoires in COVID-19. How the authors handled the data: Amplification of reference gene primers was used by the study to estimate nucleated cell counts. Repertoires were generated with immunoSEQ multiplex PCR, while TCRdb's copy carries only in-frame clones and drops some. V and J calls and clone size come straight from that table; D and trimming were deduced from the DNA. The sample includes about 200,000 clones, around 82% of them seen just once. The participants were between roughly 18 and 90 years old and came from some 23 US areas. Grouping used clinical history reported by participants in a survey and questionnaire. The sequence was obtained from a woman aged 40 to 50 with acute COVID-19. Sequencing was performed on PBMCs or T cells enriched from blood (not recorded which).

The CDR3 here is CASSESSSGGRTGELFF. The DNA for the CDR3 is TGCGCCAGCAGTGAGTCGTCTAGCGGGGGACGCACCGGGGAGCTGTTTTTT. The rearrangement uses TRBV10-1 and TRBJ2-2, with 10 bases that match TRBD2. Germline CDR1 reads WNHNN; CDR2 reads SYGVQD (reference sequence). With 0 bases clipped from V and 4 bases from J, the junction kept 5 bases outside the gene matches. The CDR3 is 17 residues long.